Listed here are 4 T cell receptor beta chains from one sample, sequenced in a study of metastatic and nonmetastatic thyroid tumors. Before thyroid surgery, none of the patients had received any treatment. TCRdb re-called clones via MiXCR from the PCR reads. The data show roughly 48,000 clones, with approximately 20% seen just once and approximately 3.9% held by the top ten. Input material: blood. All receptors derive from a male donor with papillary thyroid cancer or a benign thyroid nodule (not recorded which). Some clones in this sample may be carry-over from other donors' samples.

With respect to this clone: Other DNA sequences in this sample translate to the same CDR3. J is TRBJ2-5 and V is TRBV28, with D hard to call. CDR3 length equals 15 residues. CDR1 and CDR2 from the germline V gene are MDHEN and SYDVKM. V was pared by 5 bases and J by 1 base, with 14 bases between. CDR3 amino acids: CASSILQGRQETQYF. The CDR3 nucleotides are TGTGCCAGCAGTATCCTGCAAGGACGCCAAGAGACCCAGTACTTC.

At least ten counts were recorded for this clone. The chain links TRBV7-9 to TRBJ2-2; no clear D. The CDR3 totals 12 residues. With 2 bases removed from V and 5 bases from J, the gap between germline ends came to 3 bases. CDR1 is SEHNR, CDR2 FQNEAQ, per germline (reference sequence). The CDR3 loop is CASSLSTGELFF. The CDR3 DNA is TGTGCCAGCAGCTTATCGACCGGGGAGCTGTTTTTT.

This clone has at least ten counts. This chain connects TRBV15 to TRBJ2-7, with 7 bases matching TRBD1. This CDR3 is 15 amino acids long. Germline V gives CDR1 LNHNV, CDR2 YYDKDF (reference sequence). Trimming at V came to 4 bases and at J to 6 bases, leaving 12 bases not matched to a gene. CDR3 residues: CATSKPGQTFREQYF. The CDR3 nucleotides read TGTGCCACCAGCAAACCGGGACAGACCTTTCGCGAGCAGTACTTC.

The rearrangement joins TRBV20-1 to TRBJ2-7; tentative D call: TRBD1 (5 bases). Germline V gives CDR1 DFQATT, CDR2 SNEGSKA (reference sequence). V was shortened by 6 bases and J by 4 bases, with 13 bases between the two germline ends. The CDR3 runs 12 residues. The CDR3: CSASDRRYEQYF. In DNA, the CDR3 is TGCAGTGCCAGTGACAGACGTTACGAGCAGTACTTC.